These 30 T cell receptor beta chains came from one sample sequenced in a study of vaccination and CD4 T cells after COVID-19. Sequenced with the Oncomine TCR Beta short-read assay was DNA taken from cultured CD4+ T cells. One entry per CDR3 protein, called by TCRdb with MiXCR from the PCR reads. The table includes about 6,600 distinct CDR3 sequences, around 45% detected once. Regarding treatment: approximately nine-day PBMC culture with coronavirus spike peptide pools or control peptides (ViraFEST assay). These TCRs' antigens remain unknown. Sequencing was performed on CD4+ T cells from blood, cultured in vitro. Receptors originate from a human donor who had recovered from COVID-19.

This clonotype has only one observation. V and J are TRBV5-6 and TRBJ2-5; a weak D match, TRBD2 (6 bases). The CDR3 consists of 18 residues. Trimming pared 4 bases from V and 4 bases from J, leaving 26 bases between. Germline CDR1 is SGHDT and CDR2 is YYEEEE. The CDR3 DNA reads as TGTGCCAGCAGCGGGAGGTCGTGGACGGTATCTTTCGGAGAGACCCAGTACTTC. Its translation: CASSGRSWTVSFGETQYF.

This chain uses TRBV20-1 with TRBJ1-6; D unresolved. Germline V gene lookup returns CDR1 DFQATT and CDR2 SNEGSKA (reference sequence). The CDR3 has 15 amino acids. V lost 3 bases and J lost 6, with 15 bases in between. The CDR3 protein is CSASSRWQSNSPLHF. The CDR3 DNA reads TGCAGTGCTAGCAGTCGGTGGCAGTCTAATTCACCCCTCCACTTT.

This sequence joins TRBV20-1 and TRBJ1-5; D call uncertain. Germline assignment: CDR1 DFQATT and CDR2 SNEGSKA (reference sequence). The CDR3 contains 9 residues. The CDR3 loop reads CSHNQPQHF. DNA of the CDR3: TGCAGCCACAATCAGCCCCAGCATTTT.

This chain joins TRBV20-1 and TRBJ2-5; 8 bases line up with TRBD2. This CDR3 is 14 amino acids long. Per germline, CDR1 DFQATT and CDR2 SNEGSKA (reference sequence). V was pared by 6 bases and J by 8 bases, with 14 bases of the junction left unmatched. The CDR3 DNA follows: TGCAGTGCAAGTCCCCGGGGGGGCCCAGTTACCCAGTACTTC. Translating it yields CSASPRGGPVTQYF.

The chain carries TRBV6-1 and TRBJ1-2; no clear D. Trimming left V 1 base short and J 9 bases short, with 15 bases between. From germline, CDR1 is MNHNS and CDR2 SASEGT. This CDR3 has 14 residues. The CDR3 reads CASSEEGWQNSYTF. The CDR3 DNA sequence: TGTGCCAGCAGTGAAGAAGGTTGGCAGAACAGCTACACCTTC.

In its sample, this clonotype was seen a few times. The rearrangement uses TRBV20-1 and TRBJ2-7; 12 bases agree with TRBD2. This CDR3 has 13 residues. Germline V gene sequence: CDR1 DFQATT, CDR2 SNEGSKA (reference sequence). After removal of 4 bases from V and 3 bases from J, the junction contained 1 base not matched to a gene. The CDR3 reads CSATSGGDYEQYF. The CDR3 region has the DNA TGCAGTGCTACTAGCGGGGGGGACTACGAGCAGTACTTC.

The chain recombines TRBV12-3 or TRBV12-4 with TRBJ2-3; D is unresolved. This CDR3 spans 14 amino acids. Deletions cut 1 base from V and 3 bases from J, with 8 bases between. The CDR3 DNA reads as TGTGCCAGCAGTTTAGAAGCGCCGACAGATACGCAGTATTTT. The encoded protein is CASSLEAPTDTQYF.

The chain recombines TRBV4-2 with TRBJ2-1; either TRBD1 or TRBD2 may fit D (6 bases each). Germline V gene data show CDR1 as LGHNA and CDR2 as YNFKEQ. The CDR3 is 17 residues long. Trimming took off 0 bases at V and 9 bases at J, with 21 bases between the two ends. CDR3 loop: CASSQELASPEGGEQFF. The CDR3 DNA reads TGTGCCAGCAGCCAAGAGTTAGCCTCCCCAGAGGGGGGTGAGCAGTTCTTC.

V and J are TRBV6-1 and TRBJ2-3, with D unclear. Between the trimmed V and J ends, which lost 3 bases and 0 bases, there was a span of 10 bases. The CDR3 loop spans 15 amino acids. Germline lookup yields CDR1 MNHNS and CDR2 SASEGT. CDR3 nucleotides: TGTGCCAGCAGTGAGCGTGGGGTCAGCACAGATACGCAGTATTTT. Its translation is CASSERGVSTDTQYF.

By sample fraction, this clonotype is large (0.1 to 1%). This chain connects TRBV6-5 to TRBJ2-2; D call uncertain. Between the trimmed V and J ends, which lost 2 bases and 7 bases, there was a span of 8 bases. Per the germline V gene, CDR1 is MNHEY and CDR2 is SVGAGI. The CDR3 contains 13 residues. CDR3 protein: CASSYVVVGELFF. The CDR3 nucleotides read TGTGCCAGCAGTTACGTGGTGGTCGGGGAGCTGTTTTTT.

As to this clonotype: Sequence at one end of the junction differs from germline and may be a read error. The chain employs TRBV20-1 and TRBJ2-5, with D unclear. Germline CDR1 DFQATT, CDR2 SNEGSKA (reference sequence). This CDR3 spans 15 amino acids. CDR3 protein: CSARDPPRPQGTQYF. The CDR3 DNA sequence: TGCAGTGCTAGAGATCCCCCACGACCCCAAGGGACCCAGTACTTC.

For the CDR3, the DNA is TGCAGTGCCGGACTAGCGGGAGGGGTTTACGAGCAGTACTTC. This sequence encodes CSAGLAGGVYEQYF. J is TRBJ2-7 and V is TRBV20-1; 15 nucleotides line up with TRBD2. J was trimmed by 4 bases and V by 6 bases; bases with no gene match: 4. From germline, CDR1 is DFQATT and CDR2 SNEGSKA (reference sequence). CDR3 size: 14 residues.

The chain recombines TRBV6-1 with TRBJ1-5; D is uncertain. The CDR3 is 16 residues long. The V and J ends lost 3 bases and 2 bases respectively, with 14 bases between them. Germline V lookup: CDR1 MNHNS, CDR2 SASEGT. The CDR3 sequence: CASSERWRDGNQPQHF. The DNA for the CDR3 is TGTGCCAGCAGTGAGCGATGGAGGGATGGCAATCAGCCCCAGCATTTT.

This rearrangement joins TRBV6-1 to TRBJ1-2; perhaps TRBD1 as D (5 bases). Deletions cut 4 bases from V and 3 bases from J, with 21 bases between. The V gene's germline CDR1 is MNHNS and CDR2 SASEGT. There are 17 residues in the CDR3. The CDR3 bases are TGTGCCAGCAGTGTCGGCAGGGTAGGTCTGGGCTACTATGGCTACACCTTC. Encoded protein: CASSVGRVGLGYYGYTF.

This clonotype came up a few times. The chain uses TRBV21-1 and TRBJ1-1. TRBV21-1 is listed as a pseudogene. This CDR3 contains 12 residues. DNA of the CDR3: TGTGCCAGCAGCAAATTAGCCACTGAAGCTTTCTTT. This encodes CASSKLATEAFF.

This chain joins TRBV6-5 and TRBJ2-1; weak D call: TRBD2 (5 bases). Germline CDR1 is MNHEY and CDR2 is SVGAGI. The CDR3 has 14 amino acids. V gave up 3 bases and J gave up 7 bases, with 13 bases separating them. The chain's CDR3 is CASSYEGYMNEQFF. The CDR3 bases are TGTGCCAGCAGTTATGAGGGCTACATGAATGAGCAGTTCTTC.

This chain joins TRBV6-4 and TRBJ2-1; D perhaps matches TRBD2 (6 bases). CDR1 and CDR2 (germline): MRHNA, SNTAGT. Trimming took 0 bases from V and 0 from J, leaving 6 bases between them. This CDR3 comprises 15 residues. The CDR3, as DNA: TGTGCCAGCAGTGACTCTAGCGGCTCCTACAATGAGCAGTTCTTC. It specifies CASSDSSGSYNEQFF.

The rearrangement uses TRBV5-4 and TRBJ1-2; D unresolved. Germline V CDR1 and CDR2: SGHNT, YYREEE (reference sequence). V was trimmed by 4 bases and J by 0 bases, leaving 10 bases between them. This CDR3 is 14 amino acids long. The DNA for the CDR3 is TGTGCCAGCAGCGGACCGCCAGCTAACTATGGCTACACCTTC. Translating gives CASSGPPANYGYTF.

This clonotype was found a few times. This rearrangement joins TRBV20-1 to TRBJ1-1, with no clear D. The CDR3 has 12 residues. With 7 bases removed from V and 3 bases from J, the gap between germline ends came to 12 bases. CDR1 and CDR2 from the germline V gene are DFQATT and SNEGSKA (reference sequence). CDR3 DNA: TGCAGTGTTCGGGGTTTAGACACTGAAGCTTTCTTT. It translates to CSVRGLDTEAFF.

The chain links TRBV20-1 to TRBJ2-2, with unresolved D. V was pared by 6 bases and J by 1 base, with 12 bases between. CDR1 DFQATT and CDR2 SNEGSKA come from the germline V gene (reference sequence). The CDR3 spans 14 residues. CDR3 nucleotides: TGCAGTGCAAAGGCGGAGCTGAACACCGGGGAGCTGTTTTTT. Residues: CSAKAELNTGELFF.

This clonotype was seen a handful of times. As DNA, the CDR3 is TGTGCCAGCAGTCCCGGCAGCAGCACAGATACGCAGTATTTT. Translating gives CASSPGSSTDTQYF. The chain is built from TRBV2 and TRBJ2-3; D gene uncertain. V was cut by 5 bases and J by 0 bases, with 9 bases left in between. Germline V gives CDR1 SNHLY, CDR2 FYNNEI. The CDR3 runs to 14 residues.

V usage is TRBV5-1 and J usage is TRBJ2-1; possible D gene TRBD1, 5 bases. The CDR3 sequence is 15 residues long. Germline CDR1 SGHRS, CDR2 YFSETQ. V was clipped by 4 bases and J by 7 bases, with 18 bases between them. The DNA for the CDR3 is TGCGCCAGCAGCCCGCTGGGGCACAGAGGAAATGAGCAGTTCTTC. Its translation is CASSPLGHRGNEQFF.

The genes are TRBV19 and TRBJ1-1; no definite D call. The CDR3 is made up of 12 amino acids. Trimming stripped 5 bases from V and 3 bases from J, with 7 bases between. Per the germline V gene, CDR1 is LNHDA and CDR2 is SQIVND (reference sequence). CDR3 protein: CASSAGYTEAFF. CDR3 sequence (DNA): TGTGCCAGTAGTGCGGGTTACACTGAAGCTTTCTTT.

The V call is TRBV20-1, the J call TRBJ1-1, with TRBD1 as a possible D gene (5 bases). This CDR3 comprises 15 residues. Trimming took 0 bases from V and 1 from J, leaving 12 bases between them. Germline CDR1 and CDR2: DFQATT and SNEGSKA (reference sequence). This CDR3 reads CSARDQAGRNTEAFF. As DNA, the CDR3 is TGCAGTGCTAGAGATCAGGCAGGGAGGAACACTGAAGCTTTCTTT.

This chain uses TRBV25-1 with TRBJ2-1, with TRBD2 matching 7 bases. V trimming: 0 bases; J trimming: 2 bases; junction bases outside the gene matches: 1. The germline V gene has CDR1 MGHDK and CDR2 SYGVNS. The CDR3 runs to 15 residues. The CDR3 loop is CASSEYAGAYNEQFF. The CDR3 DNA reads TGTGCCAGCAGTGAATACGCGGGGGCCTACAATGAGCAGTTCTTC. Looking up the rest from reference TRBV25-1 and TRBJ2-1 gives the full variable domain: EADIYQTPRYLVIGTGKKITLECSQTMGHDKMYWYQQDPGMELHLIHYSYGVNSTEKGDLSSESTVSRIRTEHFPLTLESARPSHTSQYLCASSEYAGAYNEQFFGPGTRLTVL.

The chain employs TRBV11-3 and TRBJ2-5, with TRBD2 matching over 8 bases. V was pared by 5 bases and J by 5 bases, with 7 bases of the junction left unmatched. The CDR3 has 14 residues. Looked up from germline, CDR1 is SGHNT and CDR2 is YENEEA. CDR3 in DNA: TGTGCCAGCAGCCCCGGGGGGGCCGGGGAGACCCAGTACTTC. The encoded protein is CASSPGGAGETQYF. The variable domain in full, with the rest retrieved from reference TRBV11-3 and TRBJ2-5, is EAGVVQSPRYKIIEKKQPVAFWCNPISGHNTLYWYLQNLGQGPELLIRYENEEAVDDSQLPKDRFSAERLKGVDSTLKIQPAELGDSAVYLCASSPGGAGETQYFGPGTRLLVL.

This clonotype has a single count. The junction departs from the called germline gene at one end, perhaps through a read error. The gene calls are TRBV7-7 and TRBJ2-1, with 13 bases that match TRBD2. Germline V lookup: CDR1 SSHAT, CDR2 FNYEAQ (reference sequence). The CDR3 spans 15 residues. The CDR3 region is CASSQGLAGNNEQFF. The CDR3 nucleotides are TGTGCTAGCAGCCAGGGACTAGCGGGGAACAATGAGCAGTTCTTC.

The J gene is TRBJ2-7, the V gene TRBV6-5; 13 nucleotides line up with TRBD2. Germline V gene sequence: CDR1 MNHEY, CDR2 SVGAGI. The CDR3 is 15 residues long. Trimming cost V 2 bases and J 6 bases; bases outside gene matches: 4. CDR3 coding DNA: TGTGCCAGCAGTTACGAGACTAGCGGGAGGCGCGAGCAGTACTTC. Amino acid sequence: CASSYETSGRREQYF.

The chain uses TRBV7-2 and TRBJ1-6; no clear D. CDR3 length equals 14 residues. The V end lost 1 base, the J end lost 5 bases, and 6 bases lay between the germline ends. Germline values: CDR1 SGHTA, CDR2 FQGNSA. CDR3 DNA sequence: TGTGCCAGCAGCTTAGAAGCCCATAATTCACCCCTCCACTTT. It translates to CASSLEAHNSPLHF.

The V and J genes are TRBV2 and TRBJ1-3; D gene ambiguous. From germline, CDR1 is SNHLY and CDR2 FYNNEI. The ends were cut back, 6 bases at V and 3 bases at J, with 6 bases in the middle. The CDR3 is 12 residues long. CDR3 sequence reads: CASRVVGNTIYF. The DNA of the CDR3 is TGTGCCAGCAGAGTGGTTGGAAACACCATATATTTT. Full variable domain (remainder filled in from reference TRBV2 and TRBJ1-3): EPEVTQTPSHQVTQMGQEVILRCVPISNHLYFYWYRQILGQKVEFLVSFYNNEISEKSEIFDDQFSVERPDGSNFTLKIRSTKLEDSAMYFCASRVVGNTIYFGEGSWLTVV.